A selection of T cell receptor beta chains follows, all from one sample in a study of T cell repertoires in ileal Crohn's disease. This table comes from immunoSEQ multiplex PCR, and its TCRdb copy is limited to in-frame clones, with some not included. Of about 15,000 clones in the sample, roughly three quarters were seen once. The sequenced sample consisted of ileal tissue. These receptors originate from an adult with Crohn's disease. Both conserved end residues are part of each CDR3. Fields, in order: clone size, D gene, CDR3 length, J gene, V gene, CDR3 DNA, CDR3 protein. A D gene is named only where the DNA matches it firmly. Rows give clone size only sometimes, using once, few, many, or a class for an expanded clone.

clone size: NA; D gene: NA; CDR3 length: 12; J gene: TRBJ2-7; V gene: TRBV28; CDR3 DNA: TGTGCCAGCAGTCCAAGGATCTACGAGCAGTACTTC; CDR3 protein: CASSPRIYEQYF
clone size: NA; D gene: TRBD2; CDR3 length: 18; J gene: TRBJ2-4; V gene: TRBV2; CDR3 DNA: TGTGCCAGCAGAAGAGGAATAGCGGGGGGCCTAGCCAAAAACATTCAGTACTTC; CDR3 protein: CASRRGIAGGLAKNIQYF
clone size: few; D gene: NA; CDR3 length: 14; J gene: TRBJ1-1; V gene: TRBV19; CDR3 DNA: TGTGCCAGTAGTCCCAACAGGGTAGGCACTGAAGCTTTCTTT; CDR3 protein: CASSPNRVGTEAFF
clone size: NA; D gene: NA; CDR3 length: 14; J gene: TRBJ2-7; V gene: TRBV10-2; CDR3 DNA: TGCGCCAGCAGTGAGTGGGACACGATCTACGAGCAGTACTTC; CDR3 protein: CASSEWDTIYEQYF
clone size: NA; D gene: NA; CDR3 length: 19; J gene: TRBJ2-5; V gene: TRBV21-1; CDR3 DNA: TGTGCCAGCAGCAAATTGGGGCCAGCGGGATACTTCCTCGGAGAGACCCAGTACTTC; CDR3 protein: CASSKLGPAGYFLGETQYF
clone size: NA; D gene: NA; CDR3 length: 16; J gene: TRBJ2-3; V gene: TRBV4-1; CDR3 DNA: TGCGCCAGCAGCCAAGAGGGGGGCCCTTTCACAGATACGCAGTATTTT; CDR3 protein: CASSQEGGPFTDTQYF
clone size: few; D gene: NA; CDR3 length: 14; J gene: TRBJ1-3; V gene: TRBV4-1; CDR3 DNA: TGCGCCAGCAGCCAAGGCCCCGCTGGAAACACCATATATTTT; CDR3 protein: CASSQGPAGNTIYF
clone size: NA; D gene: NA; CDR3 length: 14; J gene: TRBJ2-3; V gene: TRBV7-2; CDR3 DNA: TGTGCCAGCAGCTCGTGGGAGGGGGCAGATACGCAGTATTTT; CDR3 protein: CASSSWEGADTQYF
clone size: NA; D gene: NA; CDR3 length: 13; J gene: TRBJ2-1; V gene: TRBV19; CDR3 DNA: TGTGCCAGTAGCAGGGCAGAATACAATGAGCAGTTCTTC; CDR3 protein: CASSRAEYNEQFF
clone size: NA; D gene: NA; CDR3 length: 13; J gene: TRBJ1-5; V gene: TRBV19; CDR3 DNA: TGTGCCAGTTCCCGACAGTCCAATCAGCCCCAGCATTTT; CDR3 protein: CASSRQSNQPQHF
clone size: NA; D gene: TRBD2; CDR3 length: 16; J gene: TRBJ2-3; V gene: TRBV28; CDR3 DNA: TGTGCCAGCAGTTTAAGGGCTAGCGGGATCCCAGATACGCAGTATTTT; CDR3 protein: CASSLRASGIPDTQYF
clone size: once; D gene: NA; CDR3 length: 16; J gene: TRBJ2-7; V gene: TRBV5-4; CDR3 DNA: TGTGCCAGCAGCTTGGAGGTGGGGCGTAGCTCCTACGAGCAGTACTTC; CDR3 protein: CASSLEVGRSSYEQYF
clone size: NA; D gene: NA; CDR3 length: 17; J gene: TRBJ1-5; V gene: TRBV4-2; CDR3 DNA: TGTGCCAGCAGCCAAGACCCGGGTAGGATCTTGGATCAGCCCCAGCATTTT; CDR3 protein: CASSQDPGRILDQPQHF
clone size: NA; D gene: TRBD2; CDR3 length: 14; J gene: TRBJ2-7; V gene: TRBV7-2; CDR3 DNA: TGTGCCAGCAGCTTCGTAGCGGGGGCCTACGAGCAGTACTTC; CDR3 protein: CASSFVAGAYEQYF
clone size: NA; D gene: NA; CDR3 length: 14; J gene: TRBJ1-1; V gene: TRBV6-6; CDR3 DNA: TGTGCCAGCAGGAAACAGGGATTGGGCACTGAAGCTTTCTTT; CDR3 protein: CASRKQGLGTEAFF
clone size: NA; D gene: NA; CDR3 length: 13; J gene: TRBJ1-2; V gene: TRBV7-2; CDR3 DNA: TGTGCCAGCAGCCGGGACCGCAACTATGGCTACACCTTC; CDR3 protein: CASSRDRNYGYTF